Detailed here is one T cell receptor beta chain. This CDR3 has 11 amino acids. In germline, CDR1 is MNHNY, CDR2 SVGAGI (reference sequence). Between the trimmed V and J ends, which lost 0 bases and 9 bases, there was a span of 5 bases. These data are taken from a study of shared clonotypes between healthy human individuals. Assay used: immunoSEQ multiplex PCR; TCRdb lists only in-frame clones, some missing. The sample shows 2.3 million or so clones, 85% to 95% of them seen only once. The specimen sequenced was naive CD4+ T cells from PBMCs. The subset here: CD45RA+ positively selected. The V and J genes are TRBV6-6 and TRBJ1-1; possible D gene TRBD1, 5 bases. This TCR was recovered from a man in his late teens or twenties in good health. Some clones in this sample may be carry-over from other donors' samples. The CDR3 spells CASSYSGQAFF. The DNA for the CDR3 is TGTGCCAGCAGTTACTCGGGACAAGCTTTCTTT.